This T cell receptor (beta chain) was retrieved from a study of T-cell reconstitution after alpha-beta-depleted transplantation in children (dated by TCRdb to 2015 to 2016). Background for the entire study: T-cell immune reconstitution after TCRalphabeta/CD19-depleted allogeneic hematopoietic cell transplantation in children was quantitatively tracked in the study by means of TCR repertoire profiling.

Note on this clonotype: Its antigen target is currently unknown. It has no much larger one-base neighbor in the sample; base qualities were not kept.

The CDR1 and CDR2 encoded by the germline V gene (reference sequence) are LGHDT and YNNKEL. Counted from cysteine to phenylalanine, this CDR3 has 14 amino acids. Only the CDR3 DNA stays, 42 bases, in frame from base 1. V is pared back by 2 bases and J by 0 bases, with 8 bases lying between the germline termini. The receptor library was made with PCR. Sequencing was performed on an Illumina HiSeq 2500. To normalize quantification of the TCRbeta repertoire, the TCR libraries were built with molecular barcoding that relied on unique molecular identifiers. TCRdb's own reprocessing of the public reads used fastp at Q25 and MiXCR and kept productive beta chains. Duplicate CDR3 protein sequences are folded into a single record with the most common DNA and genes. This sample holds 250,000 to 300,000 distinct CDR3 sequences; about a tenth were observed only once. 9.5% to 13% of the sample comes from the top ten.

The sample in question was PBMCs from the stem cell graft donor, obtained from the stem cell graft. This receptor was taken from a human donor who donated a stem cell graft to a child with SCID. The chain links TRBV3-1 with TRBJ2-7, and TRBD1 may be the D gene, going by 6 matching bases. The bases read TGTGCCAGCAGCCAACAGGGGTTCTCCTACGAGCAGTACTTC. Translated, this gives CASSQQGFSYEQYF.